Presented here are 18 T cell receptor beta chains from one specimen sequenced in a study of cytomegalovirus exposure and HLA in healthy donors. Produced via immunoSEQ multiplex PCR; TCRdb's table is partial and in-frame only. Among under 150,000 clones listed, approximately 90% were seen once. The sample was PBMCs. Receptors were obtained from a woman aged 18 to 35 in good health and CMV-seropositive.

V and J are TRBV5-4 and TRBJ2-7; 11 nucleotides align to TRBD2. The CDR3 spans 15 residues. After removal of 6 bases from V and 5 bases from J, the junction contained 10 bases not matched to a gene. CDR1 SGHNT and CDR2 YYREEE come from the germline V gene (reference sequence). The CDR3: CASKLVTSGRDEQYF. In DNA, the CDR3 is TGTGCCAGCAAATTGGTCACTAGCGGGAGAGACGAGCAGTACTTC.

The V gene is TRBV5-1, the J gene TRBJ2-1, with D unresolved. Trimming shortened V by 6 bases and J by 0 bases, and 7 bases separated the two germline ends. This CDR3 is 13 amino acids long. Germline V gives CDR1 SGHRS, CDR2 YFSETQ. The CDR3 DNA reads TGCGCCAGCACGGAGAGCTCCTACAATGAGCAGTTCTTC. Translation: CASTESSYNEQFF.

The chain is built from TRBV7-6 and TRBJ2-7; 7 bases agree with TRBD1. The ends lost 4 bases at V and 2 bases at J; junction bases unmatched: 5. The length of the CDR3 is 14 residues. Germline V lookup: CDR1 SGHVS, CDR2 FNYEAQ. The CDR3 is CASSSDRVAYEQYF. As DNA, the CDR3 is TGTGCCAGCAGCTCCGACAGGGTTGCCTACGAGCAGTACTTC.

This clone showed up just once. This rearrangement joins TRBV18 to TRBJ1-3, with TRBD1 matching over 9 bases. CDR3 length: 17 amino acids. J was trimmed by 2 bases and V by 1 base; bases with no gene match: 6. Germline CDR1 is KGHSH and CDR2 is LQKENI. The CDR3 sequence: CASSPLETGGPGNTIYF. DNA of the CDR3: TGTGCCAGCTCACCACTAGAGACAGGGGGGCCTGGAAACACCATATATTTT.

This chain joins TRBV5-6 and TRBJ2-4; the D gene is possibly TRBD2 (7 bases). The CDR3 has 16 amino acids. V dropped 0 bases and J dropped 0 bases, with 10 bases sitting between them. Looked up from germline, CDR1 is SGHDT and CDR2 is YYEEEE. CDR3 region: CASSLGGGLAKNIQYF. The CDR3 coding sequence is TGTGCCAGCAGCTTGGGGGGGGGCCTAGCCAAAAACATTCAGTACTTC.

The CDR3 reads CASSIEGQSYGYTF. CDR3 sequence (DNA): TGTGCCAGTAGTATAGAAGGACAGAGCTATGGCTACACCTTC. V is TRBV19 and J is TRBJ1-2; possible D gene TRBD1, 6 bases. Deletions cut 0 bases from V and 4 bases from J, with 9 bases between. The CDR3 is 14 residues long. Looked up from germline, CDR1 is LNHDA and CDR2 is SQIVND (reference sequence).

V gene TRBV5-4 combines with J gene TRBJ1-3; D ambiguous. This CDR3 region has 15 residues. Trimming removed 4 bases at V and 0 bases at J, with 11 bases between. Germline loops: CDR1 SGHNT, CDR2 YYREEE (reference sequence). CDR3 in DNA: TGTGCCAGCAGCGTTGGGCCCTACTCTGGAAACACCATATATTTT. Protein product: CASSVGPYSGNTIYF.

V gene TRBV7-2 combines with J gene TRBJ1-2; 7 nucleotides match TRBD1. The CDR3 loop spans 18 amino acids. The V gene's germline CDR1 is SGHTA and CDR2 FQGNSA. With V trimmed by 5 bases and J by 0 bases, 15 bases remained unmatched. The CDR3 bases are TGTGCCAGCAGCGAAACCACAGGGGTGATAGCATCTAACTATGGCTACACCTTC. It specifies CASSETTGVIASNYGYTF.

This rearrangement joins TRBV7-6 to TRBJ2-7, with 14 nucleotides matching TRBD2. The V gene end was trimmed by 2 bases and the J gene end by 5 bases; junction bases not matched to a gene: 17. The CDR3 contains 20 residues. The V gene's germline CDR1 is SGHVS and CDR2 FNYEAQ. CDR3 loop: CASSLPRVSGTSGSSDEQYF. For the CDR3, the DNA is TGTGCCAGCAGCTTACCCCGGGTTTCCGGGACTAGCGGGAGTAGCGACGAGCAGTACTTC.

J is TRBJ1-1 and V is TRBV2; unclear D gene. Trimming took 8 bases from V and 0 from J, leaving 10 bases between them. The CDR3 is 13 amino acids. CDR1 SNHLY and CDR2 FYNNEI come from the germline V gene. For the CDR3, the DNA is TGTGCCAGCGGAACTAACCTGAACACTGAAGCTTTCTTT. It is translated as CASGTNLNTEAFF.

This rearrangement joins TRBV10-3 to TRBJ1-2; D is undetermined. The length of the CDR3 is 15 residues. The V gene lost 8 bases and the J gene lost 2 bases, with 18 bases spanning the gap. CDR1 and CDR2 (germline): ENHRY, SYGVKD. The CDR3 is CAISDMTIGNYGYTF. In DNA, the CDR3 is TGTGCCATCTCAGACATGACGATTGGAAACTATGGCTACACCTTC.

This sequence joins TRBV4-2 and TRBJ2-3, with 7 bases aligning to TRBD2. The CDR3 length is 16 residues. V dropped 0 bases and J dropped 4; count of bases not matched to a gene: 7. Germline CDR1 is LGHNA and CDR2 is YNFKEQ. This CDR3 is CASSQEGTRGADTQYF. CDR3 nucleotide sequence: TGTGCCAGCAGCCAAGAAGGGACCCGGGGGGCAGATACGCAGTATTTT.

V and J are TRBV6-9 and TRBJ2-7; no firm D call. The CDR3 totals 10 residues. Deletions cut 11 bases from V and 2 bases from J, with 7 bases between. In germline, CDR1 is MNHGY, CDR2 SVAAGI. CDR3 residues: CAVATYEQYF. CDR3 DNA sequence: TGTGCCGTTGCGACCTACGAGCAGTACTTC.

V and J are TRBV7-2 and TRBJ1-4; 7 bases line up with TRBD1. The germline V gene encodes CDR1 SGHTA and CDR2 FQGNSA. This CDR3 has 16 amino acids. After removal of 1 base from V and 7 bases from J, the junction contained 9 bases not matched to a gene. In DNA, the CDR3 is TGTGCCAGCAGCTTAGGTGCCGGGACAGTACTTGAAAAACTGTTTTTT. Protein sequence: CASSLGAGTVLEKLFF.

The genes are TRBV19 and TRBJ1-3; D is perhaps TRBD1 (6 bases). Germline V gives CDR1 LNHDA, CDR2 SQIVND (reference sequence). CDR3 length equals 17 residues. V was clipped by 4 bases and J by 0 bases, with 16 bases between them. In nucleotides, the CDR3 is TGTGCCAGTAGTACCTTCGGGGGGGCGAGCTCTGGAAACACCATATATTTT. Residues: CASSTFGGASSGNTIYF.

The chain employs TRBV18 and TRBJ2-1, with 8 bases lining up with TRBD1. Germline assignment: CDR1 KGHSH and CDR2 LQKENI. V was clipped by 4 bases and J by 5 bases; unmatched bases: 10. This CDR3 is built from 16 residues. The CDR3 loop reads CASSLYRDRKNNEQFF. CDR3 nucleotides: TGTGCCAGCTCACTTTACCGGGACAGGAAAAACAATGAGCAGTTCTTC.

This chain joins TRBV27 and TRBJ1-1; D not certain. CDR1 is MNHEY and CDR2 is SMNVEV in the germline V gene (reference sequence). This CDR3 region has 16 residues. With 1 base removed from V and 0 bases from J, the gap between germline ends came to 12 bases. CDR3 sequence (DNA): TGTGCCAGCAGTTTATACGACCGGGTTGTGAACACTGAAGCTTTCTTT. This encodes CASSLYDRVVNTEAFF.

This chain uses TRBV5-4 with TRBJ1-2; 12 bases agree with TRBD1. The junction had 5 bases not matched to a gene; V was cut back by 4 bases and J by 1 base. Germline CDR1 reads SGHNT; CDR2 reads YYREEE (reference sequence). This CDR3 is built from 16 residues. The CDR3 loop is CASSQGQGAINYGYTF. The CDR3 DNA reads TGTGCCAGCAGCCAGGGACAGGGGGCGATTAACTATGGCTACACCTTC.